This entry lists 24 T cell receptor beta chains sequenced from one sample in a study of blood T cell repertoires in COVID-19. Using immunoSEQ multiplex PCR, the repertoire was profiled, and TCRdb retains in-frame clones only, with some absent. The sample shows fewer than 250,000 clones, more than 85% of them seen only once. The sequenced sample consisted of peripheral blood. These receptors came from a man aged 55 to 70 with acute or convalescent COVID-19.

This rearrangement joins TRBV28 to TRBJ1-1; D possibly corresponds to TRBD1 (5 bases). Germline CDR1 MDHEN, CDR2 SYDVKM. Trimming removed 8 bases from V and 11 bases from J, with 21 bases in between. CDR3 length equals 13 residues. The chain's CDR3 is CASLKPKGARAFF. CDR3 coding DNA: TGTGCCAGCCTAAAACCGAAAGGGGCGCGGGCTTTCTTT.

The rearrangement links TRBV6-5 to TRBJ1-2; TRBD1 might be the D (5 bases). This CDR3 contains 15 residues. CDR1 is MNHEY and CDR2 is SVGAGI in the germline V gene. V lost 2 bases and J 2 bases, leaving 12 bases between the germline ends. As DNA, the CDR3 is TGTGCCAGCAGTTACGGCAGGGCGGCCAACTATGGCTACACCTTC. Its protein product is CASSYGRAANYGYTF.

J is TRBJ1-2 and V is TRBV27; 8 bases are shared with TRBD1. There are 15 residues in the CDR3. V lost 2 bases to trimming and J lost 5 bases; unmatched junction nucleotides: 7. CDR1 MNHEY and CDR2 SMNVEV come from the germline V gene (reference sequence). CDR3: CASSLSGQGGYGYTF. The CDR3 bases are TGTGCCAGCAGTTTAAGTGGACAGGGAGGGTATGGCTACACCTTC.

This chain joins TRBV6-1 and TRBJ2-1, with 8 bases aligning to TRBD2. The CDR3 extends over 15 amino acids. After removal of 6 bases from V and 2 bases from J, the junction contained 6 bases not matched to a gene. The germline gives CDR1 MNHNS, CDR2 SASEGT. CDR3 DNA: TGTGCCAGCAGCCGGGGGGGGGCCACCTACAATGAGCAGTTCTTC. Translation: CASSRGGATYNEQFF.

The chain links TRBV5-4 to TRBJ2-1; TRBD2 matches 7 bases. Trimming at V came to 0 bases and at J to 2 bases, leaving 2 bases not matched to a gene. CDR3 length equals 15 residues. The germline CDR1 and CDR2 sequences are SGHNT and YYREEE (reference sequence). Here the CDR3 DNA reads TGTGCCAGCAGCTTGGGAGGGACTACCTACAATGAGCAGTTCTTC. Encoded protein: CASSLGGTTYNEQFF.

The chain employs TRBV6-2 or TRBV6-3 and TRBJ2-5, with a weak D call TRBD2 (6 bases). Germline-derived CDR1 and CDR2 are MNHEY and SVGEGT. The length of the CDR3 is 16 residues. V was cut by 3 bases and J by 1 base, with 15 bases left in between. The CDR3 is CASSYSFGRGQETQYF. The CDR3, as DNA: TGTGCCAGCAGTTATTCTTTCGGGCGGGGCCAAGAGACCCAGTACTTC.

The count of this clone is one. This chain links TRBV28 with TRBJ1-2, with 8 bases matching TRBD1. With 5 bases clipped from V and 7 bases from J, the junction kept 15 bases outside the gene matches. CDR1 is MDHEN and CDR2 is SYDVKM in the germline V gene. The CDR3 consists of 16 residues. CDR3 sequence: CASSASRQGTLGGYTF. The CDR3 coding sequence is TGTGCCAGCAGTGCCTCAAGACAGGGGACCCTTGGTGGCTACACCTTC.

The chain recombines TRBV27 with TRBJ2-1; TRBD2 matches 16 bases. This CDR3 contains 20 residues. Germline V gene data show CDR1 as MNHEY and CDR2 as SMNVEV (reference sequence). Trimming took 6 bases from V and 0 from J; bases not matched to a gene: 11. The CDR3 sequence is CASRITPGLAGGPSYNEQFF. CDR3 in DNA: TGTGCCAGCAGGATAACTCCGGGACTAGCGGGGGGGCCCTCCTACAATGAGCAGTTCTTC.

V gene TRBV7-9 combines with J gene TRBJ2-6, with 11 bases lining up with TRBD1. The germline gives CDR1 SEHNR, CDR2 FQNEAQ (reference sequence). J gave up 4 bases and V 5 bases, and 10 bases lay outside the gene matches. The CDR3 runs 18 residues. CDR3 DNA: TGTGCCAGCAGCCGCGGCGGACAGGGGGCGAAAGGGGCCAACGTCCTGACTTTC. Amino acids: CASSRGGQGAKGANVLTF. Full variable domain (missing parts from reference TRBV7-9 and TRBJ2-6): DTGVSQNPRHKITKRGQNVTFRCDPISEHNRLYWYRQTLGQGPEFLTYFQNEAQLEKSRLLSDRFSAERPKGSFSTLEIQRTEQGDSAMYLCASSRGGQGAKGANVLTFGAGSRLTVL.

This clone was seen just once. This chain joins TRBV7-7 and TRBJ2-1, with D perhaps TRBD1 (6 bases). CDR3 length equals 16 residues. V was pared by 5 bases and J by 9 bases, with 23 bases between. Germline V gene data show CDR1 as SSHAT and CDR2 as FNYEAQ (reference sequence). The CDR3 here is CASSPGTSKQGSEQFF. The CDR3 DNA reads TGTGCCAGCAGCCCCGGGACATCCAAACAAGGTAGTGAGCAGTTCTTC.

The gene calls are TRBV5-4 and TRBJ2-1; a possible D gene is TRBD1 (6 bases). CDR3 size: 16 residues. Trimming removed 4 bases at V and 5 bases at J, with 19 bases between. Germline V gene lookup returns CDR1 SGHNT and CDR2 YYREEE (reference sequence). The DNA for the CDR3 is TGTGCCAGCAGCACAGACAGGCAGGAGACCAACAATGAGCAGTTCTTC. Its translation is CASSTDRQETNNEQFF.

The chain recombines TRBV19 with TRBJ2-7; TRBD2 matches at 13 bases. The CDR3 length is 15 residues. Trimming took 6 bases from V and 5 from J; bases not matched to a gene: 7. Germline V gene data show CDR1 as LNHDA and CDR2 as SQIVND (reference sequence). This chain's CDR3 is CASRTSGGAFHEQYF. CDR3 in DNA: TGTGCCAGTAGAACTAGCGGGGGGGCGTTCCACGAGCAGTACTTC.

The rearrangement joins TRBV4-2 to TRBJ2-2; 9 bases agree with TRBD1. This CDR3 spans 16 amino acids. V was clipped by 1 base and J by 5 bases; unmatched bases: 5. Germline V CDR1 and CDR2: LGHNA, YNFKEQ. The CDR3 nucleotides read TGTGCCAGCAGCCAAGGGGTTGGACAGGGGACCGGGGAGCTGTTTTTT. Its translation: CASSQGVGQGTGELFF.

The chain carries TRBV6-4 and TRBJ1-5, with 10 bases matching TRBD1. The CDR3 contains 16 residues. From germline, CDR1 is MRHNA and CDR2 SNTAGT. J was trimmed by 1 base and V by 4 bases; bases with no gene match: 4. CDR3 sequence: CASSGGDRGSNQPQHF. The CDR3 coding sequence is TGTGCCAGCAGTGGCGGGGACAGGGGAAGCAATCAGCCCCAGCATTTT.

J is TRBJ2-7 and V is TRBV5-1; 9 bases map to TRBD1. CDR3 length equals 15 residues. Per germline, CDR1 SGHRS and CDR2 YFSETQ. V dropped 2 bases and J dropped 4; count of bases not matched to a gene: 7. The DNA for the CDR3 is TGCGCCAGCAGCTTAGCAACAGGGGGCCAGTACGAGCAGTACTTC. This codes for CASSLATGGQYEQYF. The full variable domain, its missing parts supplied by reference TRBV5-1 and TRBJ2-7, is KAGVTQTPRYLIKTRGQQVTLSCSPISGHRSVSWYQQTPGQGLQFLFEYFSETQRNKGNFPGRFSGRQFSNSRSEMNVSTLELGDSALYLCASSLATGGQYEQYFGPGTRLTVT.

V and J are TRBV28 and TRBJ2-1, with unresolved D. From germline, CDR1 is MDHEN and CDR2 SYDVKM. V was trimmed by 6 bases and J by 5 bases, leaving 11 bases between them. The CDR3 consists of 13 residues. The CDR3 loop is CASRGPAHNEQFF. CDR3 nucleotides: TGTGCCAGCAGGGGCCCGGCACACAATGAGCAGTTCTTC.

The chain links TRBV5-4 to TRBJ1-2; D may be TRBD1 (6 bases). Deletions cut 0 bases from V and 3 bases from J, with 12 bases between. Germline lookup yields CDR1 SGHNT and CDR2 YYREEE (reference sequence). This CDR3 spans 15 amino acids. CDR3 region: CASSLGQVSDYGYTF. DNA for the CDR3: TGTGCCAGCAGCTTGGGACAGGTCTCGGACTATGGCTACACCTTC.

The V and J genes are TRBV15 and TRBJ2-7, with 12 positions matching TRBD2. Per germline, CDR1 LNHNV and CDR2 YYDKDF (reference sequence). The CDR3 is 15 residues long. Trimming took 0 bases from V and 6 from J; bases not matched to a gene: 3. CDR3 residues: CATSRDQLAGGEQYF. The CDR3 DNA reads as TGTGCCACCAGCAGAGATCAACTAGCGGGGGGCGAGCAGTACTTC.

The genes are TRBV28 and TRBJ1-2; D perhaps matches TRBD1 (5 bases). CDR1 MDHEN and CDR2 SYDVKM come from the germline V gene. The CDR3 spans 12 residues. The V end lost 11 bases, the J end lost 7 bases, and 17 bases lay between the germline ends. The CDR3 reads CAGGGAGSGYTF. CDR3 nucleotide sequence: TGTGCCGGCGGGGGAGCGGGAAGTGGCTACACCTTC.

In its sample, this clone was seen once. The rearrangement joins TRBV27 to TRBJ2-1; D is ambiguous. The germline CDR1 and CDR2 sequences are MNHEY and SMNVEV (reference sequence). Trimming pared 4 bases from V and 5 bases from J, leaving 6 bases between. The CDR3 is 12 amino acids. CDR3 amino acids: CASSSVDNEQFF. The CDR3 DNA is TGTGCCAGCAGTTCAGTCGACAATGAGCAGTTCTTC.

The V gene is TRBV3-1 (or the pseudogene TRBV3-2), the J gene TRBJ2-7; D is ambiguous. The CDR3 has 16 amino acids. V shed 0 bases and J shed 0 bases, with 12 bases lying between them. CDR1 is LGHDT, CDR2 YNNKEL, per germline (reference sequence). This chain's CDR3 is CASSQDPTVSSYEQYF. The CDR3 DNA is TGTGCCAGCAGCCAAGATCCCACAGTTAGCTCCTACGAGCAGTACTTC.

This chain joins TRBV5-4 and TRBJ1-2; tentatively, D is TRBD1 (5 bases). With 4 bases removed from V and 1 base from J, the gap between germline ends came to 14 bases. Germline loops: CDR1 SGHNT, CDR2 YYREEE (reference sequence). There are 15 residues in the CDR3. DNA for the CDR3: TGTGCCAGCAGCGCGGGACCTAGGGATAACTATGGCTACACCTTC. Amino acids: CASSAGPRDNYGYTF.

V and J are TRBV28 and TRBJ2-7, with 8 bases matching TRBD1. CDR3 size: 16 residues. After removal of 1 base from V and 0 bases from J, the junction contained 5 bases not matched to a gene. CDR1 is MDHEN, CDR2 SYDVKM, per germline. The CDR3 DNA follows: TGTGCCAGCAGTTTATATTCCGGGACAGGCTCCTACGAGCAGTACTTC. Translated: CASSLYSGTGSYEQYF.

The chain has TRBV11-2 and TRBJ2-1; D not certain. The length of the CDR3 is 15 residues. Per germline, CDR1 SGHAT and CDR2 FQNNGV. The V end was cut by 5 bases, the J end by 0 bases, with 11 bases between. The CDR3 spells CASSDRKSSYNEQFF. CDR3 sequence (DNA): TGTGCCAGCAGCGATAGAAAGAGCTCCTACAATGAGCAGTTCTTC.